This entry concerns a single TCR beta chain. Its specificity is not known. This entry is derived from a study of OX40 agonist ivuxolimab in advanced cancers. Study background: The dose of intravenous ivuxolimab that patients received every 2 weeks ranged from 0.01 to 10 mg/kg. Findings of the study overall: The study found among the lowest clonal expansion in partial responders at 0.1-3.0 mg/kg. CD8+ T cells were the subset that, on average, had more expanded clones than CD4+.

This CDR3 has 14 amino acids. Trimming cost V 1 base and J 6 bases, with 10 bases left between them. From germline, CDR1 is SGDLS and CDR2 YYNGEE. Generated by immunoSEQ multiplex PCR, the TCRdb table keeps only in-frame clones and is missing some. Here the sample spans roughly 100,000 clones, 90% being singletons. The specimen was CD4+ or CD8+ T cells sorted from blood, collected in a trial of the OX40 agonist ivuxolimab. The rearrangement links TRBV9 to TRBJ2-2; D is unclear. This receptor was obtained from an adult with an advanced solid tumor such as melanoma, head and neck, liver or kidney cancer. The CDR3 protein is CASSVRSGPGELFF. For the CDR3, the DNA is TGTGCCAGCAGCGTAAGGAGTGGTCCCGGGGAGCTGTTTTTT.